This is a list of T cell receptor beta chains from one sample in a study of molecular identifiers for immune sequencing clone quantification. Each CDR3 protein is one row after TCRdb ran MiXCR on the PCR reads. Of more than 85,000 distinct CDR3 sequences listed, under 40% are singletons. What was sequenced was naive CD8+ T cells from blood, with Jurkat cell RNA spiked in. These receptors all come from a human donor in good health. Some libraries in this study had Jurkat cell RNA spiked in. Both conserved end residues are part of each CDR3. A D gene is named only where the DNA matches it firmly. Clone sizes are given selectively: once, few, many, or a class where the clone is expanded.

v_gene	j_gene	abundance	d_gene	CDR3aa	CDR3nt
TRBV19	TRBJ2-1	NA	NA	CASSIDLLGFNEQFF	TGTGCCAGTAGTATAGATCTGCTTGGTTTCAATGAGCAGTTCTTC
TRBV29-1	TRBJ2-7	many	TRBD2	CSVAGRGAYEQYF	TGCAGCGTTGCCGGGAGGGGGGCCTACGAGCAGTACTTC
TRBV13	TRBJ2-3	NA	TRBD1	CASSSVRDRGQIDTQYF	TGTGCCAGCAGCTCCGTCCGGGACAGGGGGCAAATAGATACGCAGTATTTT
TRBV12-3/TRBV12-4	TRBJ1-5	many	NA	CASSITSPNQPQHF	TGTGCCAGCAGCATTACAAGTCCAAATCAGCCCCAGCATTTT
TRBV9	TRBJ1-4	NA	NA	CANSGGSGADEKLFF	TGTGCCAACAGCGGAGGCTCAGGGGCGGATGAAAAACTGTTTTTT
TRBV13	TRBJ2-7	NA	NA	CASSLVLEGSYEQYF	TGTGCCAGCAGCTTAGTCCTAGAGGGCTCCTACGAGCAGTACTTC
TRBV28	TRBJ2-7	NA	NA	CASYSPYEQYF	TGTGCCAGTTATAGTCCCTACGAGCAGTACTTC
TRBV29-1	TRBJ2-5	NA	NA	CSVELESQYF	TGCAGCGTTGAGTTGGAGTCCCAGTACTTC
TRBV5-1	TRBJ1-5	many	NA	CASSLMGNQPQHF	TGCGCCAGCAGCTTGATGGGGAATCAGCCCCAGCATTTT
TRBV3-1	TRBJ2-3	few	NA	CASSLSGTRVDTQYF	TGTGCCAGCAGCCTATCCGGGACCCGGGTAGATACGCAGTATTTT
TRBV11-2	TRBJ2-1	NA	TRBD2	CASSLVAGGNEQFF	TGTGCCAGCAGCTTAGTTGCGGGAGGCAATGAGCAGTTCTTC
TRBV6-5	TRBJ1-6	NA	NA	CASSYRGNSPLHF	TGTGCCAGCAGTTACAGGGGGAATTCACCCCTCCACTTT
TRBV24-1	TRBJ2-5	NA	NA	CATRGRGRDRETQYF	TGTGCCACCAGGGGTAGGGGCCGGGATCGGGAGACCCAGTACTTC
TRBV11-2	TRBJ2-3	NA	NA	CASSLESATRRGDTQNF	TGTGCCAGCAGCTTAGAATCGGCGACTCGTCGAGGAGATACGCAGAATTTT
TRBV9	TRBJ1-3	few	TRBD1	CASSVGTGKSSGNTIYF	TGTGCCAGCAGCGTCGGGACAGGGAAGAGCTCTGGAAACACCATATATTTT
TRBV29-1	TRBJ2-7	many	TRBD2	CSVEGLAGDYEQYF	TGCAGCGTTGAGGGCCTAGCGGGAGATTACGAGCAGTACTTC
TRBV5-3	TRBJ2-7	NA	NA	CVSSLSRGYEQYF	TGTGTCAGCAGCTTGAGCAGGGGCTACGAGCAGTACTTC
TRBV7-9	TRBJ2-3	NA	NA	CASRTPNTDTQYF	TGTGCCAGCAGAACCCCGAACACAGATACGCAGTATTTT
TRBV28	TRBJ2-1	NA	NA	CASLRADGEQFF	TGTGCCAGCCTTAGAGCGGATGGTGAGCAGTTCTTC
TRBV18	TRBJ1-5	many	NA	CASSPTGDQPQHF	TGTGCCAGCTCACCGACGGGGGATCAGCCCCAGCATTTT
TRBV11-2	TRBJ2-6	once	TRBD2	CASSPRGSGSSVVLTF	TGTGCCAGCAGCCCCCGGGGTAGCGGGTCCTCTGTCGTCCTGACTTTC
TRBV10-3	TRBJ1-5	few	TRBD1	CAISEVDRDQPQHF	TGTGCCATCAGTGAGGTTGACAGGGACCAGCCCCAGCATTTT
TRBV20-1	TRBJ2-7	NA	NA	CSARSLGEYNEQYF	TGCAGTGCCCGCTCATTGGGGGAGTACAATGAGCAGTACTTC
TRBV11-2	TRBJ2-4	NA	NA	CASSFGAPKNIQYF	TGTGCCAGCAGCTTTGGCGCCCCGAAAAACATTCAGTACTTC
TRBV28	TRBJ2-7	many	NA	CASSLFALKSYEQYF	TGTGCCAGCAGCCTCTTTGCACTGAAGTCCTACGAGCAGTACTTC
TRBV24-1	TRBJ2-6	NA	NA	CATSRGSGANVLTF	TGTGCCACCAGTCGCGGGTCTGGGGCCAACGTCCTGACTTTC
TRBV7-9	TRBJ2-7	NA	NA	CASSLVSRGASYEQYF	TGTGCCAGCAGCTTGGTATCTCGGGGGGCTTCCTACGAGCAGTACTTC
TRBV24-1	TRBJ2-1	many	NA	CATALVNEQFF	TGTGCCACCGCCCTTGTCAATGAGCAGTTCTTC
TRBV7-9	TRBJ2-3	NA	NA	CASGGGGVPDTQYF	TGTGCCAGCGGGGGAGGTGGGGTACCAGATACGCAGTATTTT
TRBV6-5	TRBJ2-7	NA	NA	CASRTGYEQYF	TGTGCCAGCAGAACAGGGTACGAGCAGTACTTC
TRBV9	TRBJ2-1	NA	NA	CASSVAWASNEQFF	TGTGCCAGCAGCGTAGCTTGGGCTAGCAATGAGCAGTTCTTC
TRBV12-3/TRBV12-4	TRBJ2-3	NA	NA	CASEGGDTDTQYF	TGTGCCAGCGAGGGAGGTGACACAGATACGCAGTATTTT
TRBV27	TRBJ1-5	NA	NA	CASSFFGGNQPQHF	TGTGCCAGCAGTTTTTTTGGAGGCAATCAGCCCCAGCATTTT
TRBV7-6	TRBJ2-5	NA	TRBD1	CASSIGQGRQTQYF	TGTGCCAGCAGCATAGGACAGGGCCGACAGACCCAGTACTTC
TRBV28	TRBJ1-1	many	TRBD1	CASSLQLAGGTEAFF	TGTGCCAGCAGTCTTCAACTAGCAGGGGGAACTGAAGCTTTCTTT
TRBV5-6	TRBJ1-2	few	TRBD1	CASSFGTAANYGYTF	TGTGCCAGCAGCTTTGGGACAGCTGCTAACTATGGCTACACCTTC
TRBV6-5	TRBJ1-5	NA	TRBD1	CASSLVQGAQPQHF	TGTGCCAGCAGCCTGGTACAGGGGGCCCAGCCCCAGCATTTT
TRBV12-3/TRBV12-4	TRBJ1-4	many	NA	CASSLERRQNLNEKLFF	TGTGCCAGCAGTTTAGAGCGGAGACAGAATCTTAATGAAAAACTGTTTTTT
TRBV6-6	TRBJ2-3	few	NA	CASIKLGTDTQYF	TGTGCCAGCATTAAACTGGGCACAGATACGCAGTATTTT
TRBV7-9	TRBJ2-7	NA	NA	CASSFEGASYEQYF	TGTGCCAGCAGCTTTGAAGGAGCCTCCTACGAGCAGTACTTC
TRBV7-9	TRBJ2-7	NA	NA	CASSLIQRGEQYF	TGTGCCAGCAGCTTAATTCAGAGGGGCGAGCAGTACTTC
TRBV6-5	TRBJ1-2	NA	NA	CASEEEVWAPRGYTF	TGTGCCAGCGAAGAAGAGGTATGGGCGCCCCGAGGCTACACCTTC
TRBV19	TRBJ2-1	NA	TRBD2	CASRSGVSGSSRNEQFF	TGTGCCAGTAGATCGGGGGTAAGCGGGAGTAGTCGCAATGAGCAGTTCTTC
TRBV4-1	TRBJ2-1	few	TRBD2	CASSQDKLAGYNEQFF	TGCGCCAGCAGCCAAGATAAACTAGCGGGGTACAATGAGCAGTTCTTC
TRBV28	TRBJ2-1	many	NA	CASSDSWSYNEQFF	TGTGCCAGCAGTGACAGTTGGTCCTACAATGAGCAGTTCTTC
TRBV10-3	TRBJ2-1	NA	NA	CAISEWAEPYNEQFF	TGTGCCATCAGTGAGTGGGCAGAACCTTACAATGAGCAGTTCTTC
TRBV7-6	TRBJ2-5	NA	NA	CASSGDWETQYF	TGTGCCAGCAGCGGGGACTGGGAGACCCAGTACTTC
TRBV7-9	TRBJ1-4	NA	NA	CASGGTNEKLFF	TGTGCCAGCGGGGGGACTAATGAAAAACTGTTTTTT
TRBV10-3	TRBJ2-7	NA	NA	CATGDNSYEQYF	TGTGCCACGGGGGATAACTCCTACGAGCAGTACTTC
TRBV7-6	TRBJ2-1	few	NA	CASSLAVGEDEQFF	TGTGCCAGCAGCTTAGCTGTAGGGGAGGATGAGCAGTTCTTC
TRBV6-2/TRBV6-3	TRBJ1-2	NA	NA	CACSIRSRQTPYGYTF	TGTGCCTGCAGTATAAGGTCCAGACAGACACCCTATGGCTACACCTTC
TRBV28	TRBJ2-6	many	NA	CASSFPRETGANVLTF	TGTGCCAGCAGTTTCCCCCGGGAAACTGGGGCCAACGTCCTGACTTTC
TRBV5-1	TRBJ2-7	many	TRBD1	CASSLEGTAREQYF	TGCGCCAGCAGCTTGGAAGGGACAGCACGGGAGCAGTACTTC
TRBV28	TRBJ2-1	many	NA	CASSSRRRSYNEQFF	TGTGCCAGCAGTTCACGCAGAAGGTCCTACAATGAGCAGTTCTTC
TRBV7-3	TRBJ1-6	once	TRBD1	CASSFLGTGGSPLHF	TGTGCCAGCAGCTTTTTGGGGACAGGGGGCTCACCCCTCCACTTT